Below, one T cell receptor beta chain is given with its context. CDR3 length: 13 residues. Germline assignment: CDR1 SGHRS and CDR2 YFSETQ. The germline V and J ends were trimmed by 0 bases and 9 bases, with 10 bases remaining between them. Molecular barcoding with unique molecular identifiers was used for the TCRbeta library. TCRdb ran MiXCR on the PCR reads and lists one entry per CDR3 protein. The data contain 190,000 or so distinct CDR3 sequences, 13% to 15% of them singletons. The data stem from a study of T-cell reconstitution after alpha-beta-depleted transplantation in children. This receptor was taken from a human donor who donated a stem cell graft to a child with acute lymphoblastic leukemia. Sequencing was performed on PBMCs from the stem cell graft donor, taken from the stem cell graft. This chain links TRBV5-1 with TRBJ2-1; D gene unclear. The CDR3 reads CASSLAGETEQFF. The CDR3, as DNA: TGCGCCAGCAGCTTGGCCGGCGAGACTGAGCAGTTCTTC.